This TCR beta chain was observed in a study of cytomegalovirus exposure and HLA in healthy donors. Broader study findings: Later analysis identified a missense DCLRE1C variant that was linked to TCR beta V- and J-gene trimming. Roughly even sequencing depth across donors was the assumption behind the presence/absence analyses. CMV serostatus was the only immune exposure information that was available.

Both 60 Vbeta primers and 13 Jbeta primers went into the PCR. Profiled with immunoSEQ multiplex PCR; TCRdb holds only in-frame clones, not every one. The table records roughly 250,000 clones, approximately 84% of them present only once. Germline-derived CDR1 and CDR2 are MNHNS and SASEGT. CDR3 length equals 11 residues. V lost 4 bases and J lost 4, with 5 bases in between. Donors were ostensibly healthy at sampling, although undocumented immune exposures were probable. With regard to this clone: As yet, its antigen is unknown.

The sequenced sample consisted of PBMCs. The receptor comes from a woman aged 40 to 50 in good health and CMV-seropositive. The gene calls are TRBV6-1 and TRBJ2-7, with D unresolved. CDR3 DNA sequence: TGTGCCAGCAGTGTGCGATACGAGCAGTACTTC. Its protein product is CASSVRYEQYF.